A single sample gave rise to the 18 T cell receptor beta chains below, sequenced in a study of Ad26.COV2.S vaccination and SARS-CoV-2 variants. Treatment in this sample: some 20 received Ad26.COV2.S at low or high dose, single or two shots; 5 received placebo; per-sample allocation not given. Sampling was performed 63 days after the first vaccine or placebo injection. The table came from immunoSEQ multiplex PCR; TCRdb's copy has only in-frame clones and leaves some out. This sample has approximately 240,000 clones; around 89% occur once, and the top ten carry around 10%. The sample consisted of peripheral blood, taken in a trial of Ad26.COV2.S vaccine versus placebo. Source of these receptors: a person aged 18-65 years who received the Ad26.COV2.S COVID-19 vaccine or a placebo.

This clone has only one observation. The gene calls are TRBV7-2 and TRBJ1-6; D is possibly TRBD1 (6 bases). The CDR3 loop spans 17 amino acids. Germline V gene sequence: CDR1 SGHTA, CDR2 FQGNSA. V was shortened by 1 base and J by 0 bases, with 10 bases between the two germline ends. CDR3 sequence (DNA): TGTGCCAGCAGCTTAGAGGGGGTGAGCTCCTATAATTCACCCCTCCACTTT. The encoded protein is CASSLEGVSSYNSPLHF. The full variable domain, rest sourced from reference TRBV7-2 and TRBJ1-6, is GAGVSQSPSNKVTEKGKDVELRCDPISGHTALYWYRQSLGQGLEFLIYFQGNSAPDKSGLPSDRFSAERTGGSVSTLTIQRTQQEDSAVYLCASSLEGVSSYNSPLHFGNGTRLTVT.

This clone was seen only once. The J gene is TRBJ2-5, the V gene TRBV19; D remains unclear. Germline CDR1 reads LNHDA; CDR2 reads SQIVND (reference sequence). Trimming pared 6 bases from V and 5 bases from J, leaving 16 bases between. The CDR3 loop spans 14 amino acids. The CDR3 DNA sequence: TGTGCCAGTAGCCCGGGCAACATAAGGGAGACCCAGTACTTC. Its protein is CASSPGNIRETQYF.

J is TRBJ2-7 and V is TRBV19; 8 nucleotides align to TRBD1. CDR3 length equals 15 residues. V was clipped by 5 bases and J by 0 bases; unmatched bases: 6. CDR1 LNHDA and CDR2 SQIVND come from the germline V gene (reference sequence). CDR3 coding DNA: TGTGCCAGTAGTCCCCGGGACAGGCCCTCCTACGAGCAGTACTTC. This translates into CASSPRDRPSYEQYF.

Here the CDR3 reads CASSPPRYNEQFF. CDR3 coding DNA: TGTGCCAGCAGCCCCCCCCGGTACAATGAGCAGTTCTTC. The chain recombines TRBV7-9 with TRBJ2-1; no firm D call. This CDR3 comprises 13 residues. Between the trimmed V and J ends, which lost 5 bases and 4 bases, there was a span of 9 bases. CDR1 and CDR2 from the germline V gene are SEHNR and FQNEAQ (reference sequence).

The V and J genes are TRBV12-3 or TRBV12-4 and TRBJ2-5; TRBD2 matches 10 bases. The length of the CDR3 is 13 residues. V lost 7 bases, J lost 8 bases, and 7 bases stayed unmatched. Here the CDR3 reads CASNPSGGPTQYF. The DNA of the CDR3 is TGTGCCAGCAATCCTAGCGGGGGCCCTACCCAGTACTTC.

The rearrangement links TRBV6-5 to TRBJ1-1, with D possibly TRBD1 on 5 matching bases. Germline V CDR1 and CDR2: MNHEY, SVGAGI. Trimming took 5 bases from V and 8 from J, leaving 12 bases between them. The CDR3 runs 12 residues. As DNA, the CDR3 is TGTGCCAGCAGTACCTGGGACGGCGAAGCTTTCTTT. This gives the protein CASSTWDGEAFF.

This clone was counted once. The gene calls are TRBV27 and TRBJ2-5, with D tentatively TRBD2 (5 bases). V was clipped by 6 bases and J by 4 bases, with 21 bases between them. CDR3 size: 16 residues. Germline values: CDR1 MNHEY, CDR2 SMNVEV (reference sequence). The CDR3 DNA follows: TGTGCCAGCAGCTTAGCGTCAGGACGGGCGGGAGAGACCCAGTACTTC. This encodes CASSLASGRAGETQYF.

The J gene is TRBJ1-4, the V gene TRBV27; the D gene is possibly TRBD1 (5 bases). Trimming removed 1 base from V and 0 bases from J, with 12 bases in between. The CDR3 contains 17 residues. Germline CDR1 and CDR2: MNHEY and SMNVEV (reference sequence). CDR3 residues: CASSLWGSTTTNEKLFF. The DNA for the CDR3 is TGTGCCAGCAGTTTATGGGGCAGTACCACAACTAATGAAAAACTGTTTTTT.

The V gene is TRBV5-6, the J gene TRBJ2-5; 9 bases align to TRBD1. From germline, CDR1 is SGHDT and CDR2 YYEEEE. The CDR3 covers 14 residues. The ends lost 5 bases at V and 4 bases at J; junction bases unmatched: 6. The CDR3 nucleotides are TGTGCCAGCAGTTTAACAGGGGGCGCAGAGACCCAGTACTTC. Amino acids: CASSLTGGAETQYF.

The CDR3 protein is CASSQRTGGSYNSPLHF. The DNA of the CDR3 is TGTGCCAGCAGCCAACGGACAGGGGGCTCCTATAATTCACCCCTCCACTTT. The chain links TRBV14 to TRBJ1-6; the match to TRBD1 covers 10 bases. CDR3 length: 17 amino acids. The J segment lost 0 bases and the V segment lost 2 bases, leaving 1 base of the junction unmatched. From germline, CDR1 is SGHDN and CDR2 FVKESK.

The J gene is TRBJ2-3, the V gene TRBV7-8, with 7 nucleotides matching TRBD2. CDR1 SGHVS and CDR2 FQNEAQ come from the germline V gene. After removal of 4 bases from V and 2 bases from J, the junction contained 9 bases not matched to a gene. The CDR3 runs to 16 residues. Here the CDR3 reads CASSWSGLGLTDTQYF. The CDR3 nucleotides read TGTGCCAGCAGCTGGTCAGGACTAGGACTCACAGATACGCAGTATTTT.

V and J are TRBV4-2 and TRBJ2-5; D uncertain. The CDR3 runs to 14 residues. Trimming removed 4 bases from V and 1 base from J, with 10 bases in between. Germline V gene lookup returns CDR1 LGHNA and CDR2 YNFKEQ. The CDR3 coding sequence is TGTGCCAGCAGCCCGGACGCTACCCAAGAGACCCAGTACTTC. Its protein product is CASSPDATQETQYF.

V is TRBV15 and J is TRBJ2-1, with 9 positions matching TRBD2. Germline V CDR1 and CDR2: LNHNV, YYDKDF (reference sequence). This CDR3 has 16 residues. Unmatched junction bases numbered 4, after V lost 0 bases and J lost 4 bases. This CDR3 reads CATSRDPAGGYNEQFF. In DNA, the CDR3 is TGTGCCACCAGCAGAGATCCTGCGGGAGGGTACAATGAGCAGTTCTTC.

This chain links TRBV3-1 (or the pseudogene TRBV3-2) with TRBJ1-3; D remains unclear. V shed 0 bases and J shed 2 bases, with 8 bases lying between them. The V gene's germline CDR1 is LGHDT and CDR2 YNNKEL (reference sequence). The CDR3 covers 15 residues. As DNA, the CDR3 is TGTGCCAGCAGCCAAGACGACGGTGCTGGAAACACCATATATTTT. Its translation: CASSQDDGAGNTIYF.

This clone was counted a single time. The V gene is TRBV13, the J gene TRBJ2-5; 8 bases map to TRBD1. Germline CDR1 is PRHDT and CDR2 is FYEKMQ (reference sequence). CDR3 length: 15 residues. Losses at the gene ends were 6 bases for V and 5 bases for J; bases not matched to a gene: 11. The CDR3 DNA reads TGTGCCAGCAGACAAGACAGGGGAGAAGGGGAGACCCAGTACTTC. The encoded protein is CASRQDRGEGETQYF.

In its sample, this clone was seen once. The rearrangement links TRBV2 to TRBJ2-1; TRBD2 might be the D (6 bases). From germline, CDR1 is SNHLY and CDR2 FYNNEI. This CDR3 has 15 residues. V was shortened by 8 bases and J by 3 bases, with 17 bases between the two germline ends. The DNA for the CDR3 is TGTGCCAGCGGGCCCTTAGGAGGGTACTACAATGAGCAGTTCTTC. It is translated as CASGPLGGYYNEQFF.

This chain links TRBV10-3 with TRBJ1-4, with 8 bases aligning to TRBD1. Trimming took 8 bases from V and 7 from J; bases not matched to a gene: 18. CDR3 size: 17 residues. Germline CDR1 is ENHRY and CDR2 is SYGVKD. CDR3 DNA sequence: TGTGCCATCGGAAAAGCGGCGATGGACAGGGCTGTTGAAAAACTGTTTTTT. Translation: CAIGKAAMDRAVEKLFF.

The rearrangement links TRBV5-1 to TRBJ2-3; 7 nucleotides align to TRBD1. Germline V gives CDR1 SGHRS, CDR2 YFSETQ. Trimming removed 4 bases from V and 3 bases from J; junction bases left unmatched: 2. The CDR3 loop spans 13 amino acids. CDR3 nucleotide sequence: TGCGCCAGCAGCGCCAGGGGGACAGATACGCAGTATTTT. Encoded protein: CASSARGTDTQYF.